This T cell receptor (beta chain) derives from a study of vaccination and CD4 T cells after COVID-19. At the level of the study: Each control was exposed to a CEFX pool, an HIV-1 Nef pool, or no peptide at all.

This CDR3 has 15 amino acids. The J segment lost 4 bases and the V segment lost 5 bases, leaving 7 bases of the junction unmatched. From germline, CDR1 is SGHTA and CDR2 FQGNSA. CD4+ T cells that had been cultured provided DNA sequenced with the Oncomine TCR Beta short-read assay. TCRdb re-derived calls from the PCR reads in MiXCR, one entry per CDR3 protein. The sample contains roughly 9,800 distinct CDR3 sequences, roughly 23% of which appear only once. A word on this clonotype: Its cognate antigen is unknown.

Treatment indicated: roughly ten-day PBMC culture with coronavirus spike peptide pools or control peptides (ViraFEST assay). Under the ViraFEST approach, antigen-specific T cells were expanded with peptide pools and TCRs subsequently sequenced. This TCR was sampled from a human donor who received a COVID-19 vaccine. This chain connects TRBV7-2 to TRBJ1-4, with 7 bases fitting TRBD1. The specimen was CD4+ T cells from blood, cultured in vitro, collected before SARS-CoV-2 vaccination. CDR3 in amino acids: CASSTRGVFNEKLFF. CDR3 DNA sequence: TGTGCCAGCAGCACCAGGGGGGTATTTAATGAAAAACTGTTTTTT.